These 10 T cell receptor beta chains originate from one sample sequenced in a study of blood T cell repertoires in COVID-19. This table comes from immunoSEQ multiplex PCR, and its TCRdb copy is limited to in-frame clones, with some not included. The sample yields about 110,000 clones, 65% to 80% seen once. Sample: peripheral blood. The receptors derive from a man in his 70s with active or convalescent COVID-19.

This sequence joins TRBV7-9 and TRBJ2-1; unclear D gene. V lost 1 base and J lost 3, with 7 bases in between. Looked up from germline, CDR1 is SEHNR and CDR2 is FQNEAQ (reference sequence). This CDR3 has 14 residues. In DNA form, the CDR3 reads TGTGCCAGCAGCTTAGGCAGCGACTACAATGAGCAGTTCTTC. Translated: CASSLGSDYNEQFF.

This chain uses TRBV3-1 (or the pseudogene TRBV3-2) with TRBJ2-2; D might be TRBD1 (5 bases). The CDR3 extends over 14 amino acids. The germline V gene has CDR1 LGHDT and CDR2 YNNKEL (reference sequence). V was trimmed by 1 base and J by 6 bases, leaving 9 bases between them. CDR3 DNA sequence: TGTGCCAGCAGCCAAGGGACACAAGCCGGGGAGCTGTTTTTT. Translating it yields CASSQGTQAGELFF.

The chain employs TRBV5-1 and TRBJ2-7; 14 bases map to TRBD2. There are 17 residues in the CDR3. Looked up from germline, CDR1 is SGHRS and CDR2 is YFSETQ. V shed 3 bases, J shed 0 bases, and the junction held 5 bases outside the gene matches. CDR3 protein: CASSYGTSGGSSYEQYF. The CDR3 nucleotides read TGCGCCAGCAGCTACGGGACTAGCGGGGGTAGCTCCTACGAGCAGTACTTC.

The rearrangement uses TRBV4-1 and TRBJ1-5; TRBD1 matches at 8 bases. The CDR3 totals 18 residues. Per the germline V gene, CDR1 is MGHRA and CDR2 is YSYEKL. Unmatched junction bases numbered 17, after V lost 4 bases and J lost 6 bases. The CDR3 here is CASSPSPRTTGAAQPQHF. The CDR3 DNA follows: TGCGCCAGCAGCCCCTCCCCGAGAACGACAGGGGCAGCTCAGCCCCAGCATTTT.

J is TRBJ2-5 and V is TRBV2, with D perhaps matching TRBD2 (5 bases). This CDR3 is 14 amino acids long. V was cut by 2 bases and J by 5 bases, with 12 bases left in between. Looked up from germline, CDR1 is SNHLY and CDR2 is FYNNEI. In DNA form, the CDR3 reads TGTGCCAGCAGTGAACTAACGGGAAGCGAGACCCAGTACTTC. Amino acid sequence: CASSELTGSETQYF.

The chain recombines TRBV5-1 with TRBJ2-3; 9 bases line up with TRBD2. CDR1 is SGHRS, CDR2 YFSETQ, per germline. There are 15 residues in the CDR3. Losses at the gene ends were 7 bases for V and 3 bases for J; bases not matched to a gene: 9. CDR3 protein: CASGVSGSRTDTQYF. CDR3 nucleotides: TGCGCCAGCGGGGTTAGCGGGAGTCGTACAGATACGCAGTATTTT.

A single count supports this clone. The chain combines TRBV5-1 with TRBJ1-3; D might be TRBD1 (6 bases). The CDR3 consists of 16 residues. V was shortened by 1 base and J by 3 bases, with 14 bases between the two germline ends. Germline CDR1 SGHRS, CDR2 YFSETQ. The CDR3 here is CASSLTGMFYGNTIYF. For the CDR3, the DNA is TGCGCCAGCAGCTTGACAGGGATGTTTTATGGAAACACCATATATTTT.

The genes are TRBV27 and TRBJ1-1, with TRBD1 matching 10 bases. CDR1 is MNHEY, CDR2 SMNVEV, per germline (reference sequence). With 4 bases clipped from V and 3 bases from J, the junction kept 5 bases outside the gene matches. The CDR3 loop spans 15 amino acids. The CDR3 DNA sequence: TGTGCCAGCAGTTCGCGGACAGGGGGGGACACTGAAGCTTTCTTT. Translating it yields CASSSRTGGDTEAFF.

The genes are TRBV6-5 and TRBJ2-7, with 7 bases lining up with TRBD1. The ends lost 7 bases at V and 2 bases at J; junction bases unmatched: 5. This CDR3 is built from 13 residues. From germline, CDR1 is MNHEY and CDR2 SVGAGI. The CDR3 DNA sequence: TGTGCCAGCATTCCGACAGGGACCTACGAGCAGTACTTC. Protein product: CASIPTGTYEQYF.

This chain connects TRBV5-1 to TRBJ1-5; D is unclear. Between the trimmed V and J ends, which lost 0 bases and 0 bases, there was a span of 7 bases. The length of the CDR3 is 15 residues. Germline CDR1 is SGHRS and CDR2 is YFSETQ. DNA of the CDR3: TGCGCCAGCAGCTTGGACAGCCTTAGCAATCAGCCCCAGCATTTT. Protein sequence: CASSLDSLSNQPQHF. The full variable domain, its missing parts supplied by reference TRBV5-1 and TRBJ1-5, is KAGVTQTPRYLIKTRGQQVTLSCSPISGHRSVSWYQQTPGQGLQFLFEYFSETQRNKGNFPGRFSGRQFSNSRSEMNVSTLELGDSALYLCASSLDSLSNQPQHFGDGTRLSIL.